Listed here are 18 T cell receptor beta chains from one sample, sequenced in a study of blood T cell repertoires in COVID-19. Only in-frame clones appear in the TCRdb table, and some are missing; sequencing was by immunoSEQ multiplex PCR. The sample includes more than 95,000 clones, more than 75% of them seen just once. Sequenced input: peripheral blood. The source of these receptors is a middle-aged man with acute or convalescent COVID-19.

The chain combines TRBV2 with TRBJ2-7; no clear D gene. The CDR3 spans 11 residues. Germline CDR1 SNHLY, CDR2 FYNNEI. V dropped 5 bases and J dropped 6 bases, with 8 bases sitting between them. DNA of the CDR3: TGTGCCAGCAGTTTCTCGGTCGAGCAGTACTTC. Residues: CASSFSVEQYF.

The chain uses TRBV7-8 and TRBJ2-5; D perhaps matches TRBD1 (6 bases). Trimming removed 5 bases at V and 4 bases at J, with 14 bases between. Germline lookup yields CDR1 SGHVS and CDR2 FQNEAQ. The CDR3 consists of 14 residues. The CDR3 coding sequence is TGTGCCAGCAGCCCACAACCCAGGGGAGAGACCCAGTACTTC. Translation gives CASSPQPRGETQYF. The whole variable domain, filled in from reference TRBV7-8 and TRBJ2-5, reads GAGVSQSPRYKVAKRGQDVALRCDPISGHVSLFWYQQALGQGPEFLTYFQNEAQLDKSGLPSDRFFAERPEGSVSTLKIQRTQQEDSAVYLCASSPQPRGETQYFGPGTRLLVL.

The rearrangement uses TRBV5-1 and TRBJ2-7; 16 positions match TRBD2. CDR1 and CDR2 from the germline V gene are SGHRS and YFSETQ. This CDR3 comprises 16 residues. Germline trimming cut 3 bases from V and 4 bases from J; bases unmatched to any gene: 4. The CDR3: CASSSGTSGRVYEQYF. In DNA form, the CDR3 reads TGCGCCAGCAGCTCCGGGACTAGCGGGAGGGTATACGAGCAGTACTTC.

A single count supports this clone. The J gene is TRBJ2-2, the V gene TRBV20-1; TRBD2 agrees at 10 bases. The V segment lost 3 bases and the J segment 0 bases; nucleotides outside the gene matches: 10. Germline V gene sequence: CDR1 DFQATT, CDR2 SNEGSKA (reference sequence). The CDR3 contains 18 residues. The DNA for the CDR3 is TGCAGTGCTAGTACAATTCTAGCGGGAGCTTCGAACACCGGGGAGCTGTTTTTT. Encoded protein: CSASTILAGASNTGELFF.

This clone was picked up many times. The chain carries TRBV20-1 and TRBJ2-1; TRBD2 matches 7 bases. The V gene end was trimmed by 3 bases and the J gene end by 5 bases; junction bases not matched to a gene: 7. The germline gives CDR1 DFQATT, CDR2 SNEGSKA (reference sequence). The CDR3 has 14 residues. CDR3 residues: CSASPASGNNEQFF. In nucleotides, the CDR3 is TGCAGTGCTAGTCCGGCTAGCGGAAACAATGAGCAGTTCTTC.

The chain couples TRBV6-4 to TRBJ1-5; possible D gene TRBD1, 5 bases. V was cut by 2 bases and J by 7 bases, with 9 bases left in between. The CDR3 spans 13 residues. The germline V gene encodes CDR1 MRHNA and CDR2 SNTAGT. Written as DNA, the CDR3 is TGTGCCAGCAGTGACGGGGCGGGACAGCCCCAGCATTTT. This gives the protein CASSDGAGQPQHF.

V gene TRBV28 combines with J gene TRBJ2-1, with 9 bases fitting TRBD2. The CDR3 has 16 residues. Losses at the gene ends were 5 bases for V and 3 bases for J; bases not matched to a gene: 8. Germline V lookup: CDR1 MDHEN, CDR2 SYDVKM. The CDR3, as DNA: TGTGCCAGCAGTGCCGTAGCGGGAGCACTCTACAATGAGCAGTTCTTC. Residues: CASSAVAGALYNEQFF. Looking up the rest from reference TRBV28 and TRBJ2-1 gives the full variable domain: DVKVTQSSRYLVKRTGEKVFLECVQDMDHENMFWYRQDPGLGLRLIYFSYDVKMKEKGDIPEGYSVSREKKERFSLILESASTNQTSMYLCASSAVAGALYNEQFFGPGTRLTVL.

The chain employs TRBV23-1 and TRBJ2-5, with a possible D match to TRBD1 (5 bases). TRBV23-1 is filed as an ORF, its function uncertain. Deletions cut 1 base from V and 2 bases from J, with 8 bases between. CDR3 length: 14 amino acids. The CDR3 nucleotides are TGCGCCAGCAGTCAATTGTCAGGGCAAGAGACCCAGTACTTC. It translates to CASSQLSGQETQYF.

The CDR3 loop is CASSGTSGRAYEQYF. The CDR3 nucleotides are TGTGCCAGCAGTGGGACTAGCGGGAGGGCCTACGAGCAGTACTTC. The V gene is TRBV25-1, the J gene TRBJ2-7; 15 bases map to TRBD2. The CDR3 runs to 15 residues. The V gene's germline CDR1 is MGHDK and CDR2 SYGVNS. The V gene end was trimmed by 4 bases and the J gene end by 2 bases; junction bases not matched to a gene: 0.

Here the CDR3 DNA reads TGTGCCAGCAGTCTTGGAACTATCGAGCAGTACTTC. As protein: CASSLGTIEQYF. The chain uses TRBV12-3 or TRBV12-4 and TRBJ2-7, with no clear D. V lost 5 bases and J lost 6, with 11 bases in between. CDR3 length equals 12 residues.

The J gene is TRBJ2-1, the V gene TRBV10-2; no definite D call. The germline gives CDR1 WSHSY, CDR2 SAAADI. V was cut by 5 bases and J by 9 bases, with 8 bases left in between. There are 11 residues in the CDR3. The CDR3 nucleotides are TGCGCCAGCAGTCCTAACTCTGAGCAGTTCTTC. This gives the protein CASSPNSEQFF.

The chain has TRBV11-2 and TRBJ1-5; 9 bases fit TRBD1. V lost 4 bases, J lost 7 bases, and 8 bases stayed unmatched. Germline CDR1 is SGHAT and CDR2 is FQNNGV. The CDR3 is 15 amino acids. The CDR3 spells CASSSGTGSFQPQHF. CDR3 DNA: TGTGCCAGCAGCTCCGGGACAGGGTCGTTCCAGCCCCAGCATTTT.

The chain joins TRBV15 to TRBJ2-1; the match to TRBD2 covers 8 bases. With V trimmed by 0 bases and J by 7 bases, 8 bases remained unmatched. The CDR3 is made up of 16 amino acids. Germline V gives CDR1 LNHNV, CDR2 YYDKDF (reference sequence). The CDR3 DNA reads as TGTGCCACCAGCAGAGAGATGTCGGGAGGGCCGAATGAGCAGTTCTTC. This gives the protein CATSREMSGGPNEQFF. The full variable domain, rest sourced from reference TRBV15 and TRBJ2-1, is DAMVIQNPRYQVTQFGKPVTLSCSQTLNHNVMYWYQQKSSQAPKLLFHYYDKDFNNEADTPDNFQSRRPNTSFCFLDIRSPGLGDTAMYLCATSREMSGGPNEQFFGPGTRLTVL.

This chain connects TRBV19 to TRBJ2-2; 10 nucleotides agree with TRBD1. CDR1 and CDR2 (germline): LNHDA, SQIVND (reference sequence). The CDR3 contains 14 residues. J gave up 5 bases and V 8 bases, and 5 bases lay outside the gene matches. The CDR3 protein is CASWRQGATGELFF. CDR3 coding DNA: TGTGCCAGTTGGAGACAGGGGGCGACCGGGGAGCTGTTTTTT. The whole variable domain, remainder taken from reference TRBV19 and TRBJ2-2, is DGGITQSPKYLFRKEGQNVTLSCEQNLNHDAMYWYRQDPGQGLRLIYYSQIVNDFQKGDIAEGYSVSREKKESFPLTVTSAQKNPTAFYLCASWRQGATGELFFGEGSRLTVL.

This chain uses TRBV28 with TRBJ2-2; D is unclear. This CDR3 comprises 14 residues. Deletions cut 5 bases from V and 0 bases from J, with 7 bases between. Per the germline V gene, CDR1 is MDHEN and CDR2 is SYDVKM. The CDR3 DNA reads TGTGCCAGCAGTCGTCAGGCGAACACCGGGGAGCTGTTTTTT. It yields the protein CASSRQANTGELFF.

The chain carries TRBV5-4 and TRBJ2-2; D perhaps matches TRBD2 (6 bases). V was shortened by 1 base and J by 6 bases, with 10 bases between the two germline ends. The CDR3 is 14 amino acids. From germline, CDR1 is SGHNT and CDR2 YYREEE (reference sequence). CDR3 in amino acids: CASSLPGSAGELFF. The CDR3 nucleotides are TGTGCCAGCAGCTTGCCCGGGAGCGCCGGGGAGCTGTTTTTT.

The V and J genes are TRBV5-1 and TRBJ1-2; 8 bases are shared with TRBD1. The CDR3 covers 13 residues. Germline assignment: CDR1 SGHRS and CDR2 YFSETQ. V shed 0 bases and J 9 bases; nucleotides not matched to a gene: 4. Here the CDR3 reads CASSLGQGRSYTF. The CDR3 nucleotides are TGCGCCAGCAGCTTGGGACAGGGGAGAAGCTACACCTTC. Drawing the rest from reference TRBV5-1 and TRBJ1-2, the complete variable domain is KAGVTQTPRYLIKTRGQQVTLSCSPISGHRSVSWYQQTPGQGLQFLFEYFSETQRNKGNFPGRFSGRQFSNSRSEMNVSTLELGDSALYLCASSLGQGRSYTFGSGTRLTVV.

The rearrangement uses TRBV5-5 and TRBJ2-5; TRBD1 agrees at 11 bases. Germline values: CDR1 SGHKS, CDR2 YYEKEE (reference sequence). CDR3 size: 16 residues. With V trimmed by 0 bases and J by 5 bases, 6 bases remained unmatched. CDR3 sequence (DNA): TGTGCCAGCAGCTTGGTTGGGACAGGGGGGGTGGAGACCCAGTACTTC. Residues: CASSLVGTGGVETQYF.